This entry lists 10 T cell receptor beta chains sequenced from one sample in a study of OX40 agonist ivuxolimab in advanced cancers. Sequenced by immunoSEQ multiplex PCR; TCRdb stores in-frame clones only, minus some. The sample lists more than 85,000 clones, 91% occurring once. Sequenced here: CD4+ or CD8+ T cells sorted from blood, sampled in a trial of the OX40 agonist ivuxolimab. The receptors come from an adult with an advanced solid tumor such as melanoma, head and neck, liver or kidney cancer.

In its sample, this clone was seen once. The chain combines TRBV18 with TRBJ1-2, with 10 bases matching TRBD1. V lost 6 bases, J lost 7 bases, and 5 bases stayed unmatched. Per germline, CDR1 KGHSH and CDR2 LQKENI. The CDR3 is 13 residues long. CDR3 DNA sequence: TGTGCCAGCTCGCCCCGGGACAGGGGTGGCTACACCTTC. Translating gives CASSPRDRGGYTF.

The table lists this clone with a few counts. This sequence joins TRBV13 and TRBJ1-2, with a tentative D call TRBD1 (6 bases). Trimming removed 0 bases at V and 1 base at J, with 9 bases between. The CDR3 is made up of 15 amino acids. Germline V gene sequence: CDR1 PRHDT, CDR2 FYEKMQ (reference sequence). The CDR3 loop reads CASSLGTGNNYGYTF. Here the CDR3 DNA reads TGTGCCAGCAGCTTAGGGACAGGAAATAACTATGGCTACACCTTC. Full variable domain (missing parts from reference TRBV13 and TRBJ1-2): AAGVIQSPRHLIKEKRETATLKCYPIPRHDTVYWYQQGPGQDPQFLISFYEKMQSDKGSIPDRFSAQQFSDYHSELNMSSLELGDSALYFCASSLGTGNNYGYTFGSGTRLTVV.

Comments on this clone: Germline is not matched at one junction end, which may reflect a read error. This CDR3 is CSAPGTNF. CDR3 bases: TGCAGTGCCCCCGGGACAAACTTC. The rearrangement uses TRBV20-1 and TRBJ2-5, with D tentatively TRBD1 (6 bases). Germline CDR1 is DFQATT and CDR2 is SNEGSKA (reference sequence). The CDR3 covers 8 residues.

The chain is built from TRBV18 and TRBJ2-1; 11 bases agree with TRBD2. Germline V gene sequence: CDR1 KGHSH, CDR2 LQKENI. V was pared by 0 bases and J by 0 bases, with 7 bases of the junction left unmatched. This CDR3 contains 19 residues. The CDR3, as DNA: TGTGCCAGCTCACCACCTGGACTAGCGGGCACTAGCTCCTACAATGAGCAGTTCTTC. Translating gives CASSPPGLAGTSSYNEQFF.

The chain joins TRBV5-6 to TRBJ1-3, with D possibly matching TRBD1 (5 bases). From germline, CDR1 is SGHDT and CDR2 YYEEEE. Trimming shortened V by 0 bases and J by 0 bases, and 7 bases separated the two germline ends. The CDR3 extends over 15 amino acids. CDR3 DNA sequence: TGTGCCAGCAGCTTGGGCAGGGTCTCTGGAAACACCATATATTTT. This sequence encodes CASSLGRVSGNTIYF.

The DNA of the CDR3 is TGCGCCAGCAGCCAAGCAGGAGGGGAGCTTGAGCAGTTCTTC. Amino acids: CASSQAGGELEQFF. The V call is TRBV4-3, the J call TRBJ2-1; possibly TRBD2 for D (6 bases). The CDR3 totals 14 residues. CDR1 and CDR2 from the germline V gene are LGHNA and YSLEER. The V gene lost 1 base and the J gene lost 9 bases, with 13 bases spanning the gap.

This chain connects TRBV7-2 to TRBJ2-7; D is ambiguous. Trimming left V 0 bases short and J 2 bases short, with 5 bases between. Germline V lookup: CDR1 SGHTA, CDR2 FQGNSA. This CDR3 contains 13 residues. CDR3 bases: TGTGCCAGCAGCTTAGCCGGCCCCTACGAGCAGTACTTC. As protein: CASSLAGPYEQYF.

The chain carries TRBV2 and TRBJ1-1; TRBD1 agrees at 7 bases. The CDR3 length is 18 residues. CDR1 is SNHLY and CDR2 is FYNNEI in the germline V gene. Trimming removed 2 bases from V and 3 bases from J; junction bases left unmatched: 15. The CDR3 region is CASSEKRDRLTVHTEAFF. CDR3 nucleotides: TGTGCCAGCAGTGAAAAGCGGGACAGACTAACGGTCCACACTGAAGCTTTCTTT.

This clone appeared once. CDR3 in DNA: TGCGCCAGCAGCTTGGTTGAAGCGGGCCTCGGGGAGCTGTTTTTT. It encodes CASSLVEAGLGELFF. V and J are TRBV5-1 and TRBJ2-2; possible D gene TRBD2, 6 bases. This CDR3 is 15 amino acids long. The germline V gene has CDR1 SGHRS and CDR2 YFSETQ. Deletions cut 0 bases from V and 7 bases from J, with 13 bases between. Together with reference TRBV5-1 and TRBJ2-2, the CDR3 gives the full variable domain: KAGVTQTPRYLIKTRGQQVTLSCSPISGHRSVSWYQQTPGQGLQFLFEYFSETQRNKGNFPGRFSGRQFSNSRSEMNVSTLELGDSALYLCASSLVEAGLGELFFGEGSRLTVL.

The chain has TRBV19 and TRBJ2-4; D is ambiguous. The V and J ends lost 0 bases and 7 bases respectively, with 10 bases between them. Germline-derived CDR1 and CDR2 are LNHDA and SQIVND (reference sequence). This CDR3 contains 14 residues. CDR3 in DNA: TGTGCCAGTAGTATAGACTACAAACGCAACATTCAGTACTTC. Amino acids: CASSIDYKRNIQYF. The full variable domain, rest sourced from reference TRBV19 and TRBJ2-4, is DGGITQSPKYLFRKEGQNVTLSCEQNLNHDAMYWYRQDPGQGLRLIYYSQIVNDFQKGDIAEGYSVSREKKESFPLTVTSAQKNPTAFYLCASSIDYKRNIQYFGAGTRLSVL.